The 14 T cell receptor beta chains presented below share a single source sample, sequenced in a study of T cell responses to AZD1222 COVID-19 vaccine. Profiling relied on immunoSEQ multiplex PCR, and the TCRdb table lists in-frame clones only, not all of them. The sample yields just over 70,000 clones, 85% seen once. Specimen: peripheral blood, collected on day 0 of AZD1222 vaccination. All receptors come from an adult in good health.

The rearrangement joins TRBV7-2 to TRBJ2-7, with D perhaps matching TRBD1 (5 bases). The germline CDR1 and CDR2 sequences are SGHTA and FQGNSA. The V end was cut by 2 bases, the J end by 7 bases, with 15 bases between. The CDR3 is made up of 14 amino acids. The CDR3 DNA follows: TGTGCCAGCAGCTTATGGGGCCCAGGTTGGGAGCAGTACTTC. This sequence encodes CASSLWGPGWEQYF.

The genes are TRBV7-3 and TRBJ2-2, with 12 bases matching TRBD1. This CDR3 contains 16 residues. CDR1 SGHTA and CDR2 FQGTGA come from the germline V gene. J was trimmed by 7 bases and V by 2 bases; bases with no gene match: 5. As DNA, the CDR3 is TGTGCCAGCAGCTTATGGGGACAGGGGGCGATCGGGGAGCTGTTTTTT. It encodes CASSLWGQGAIGELFF.

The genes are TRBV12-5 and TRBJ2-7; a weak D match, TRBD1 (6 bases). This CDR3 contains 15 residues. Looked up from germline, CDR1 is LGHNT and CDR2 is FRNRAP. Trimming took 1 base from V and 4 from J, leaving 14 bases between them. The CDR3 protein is CASGLGPGATYEQYF. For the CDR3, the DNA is TGTGCTAGTGGTTTGGGTCCAGGGGCTACATACGAGCAGTACTTC.

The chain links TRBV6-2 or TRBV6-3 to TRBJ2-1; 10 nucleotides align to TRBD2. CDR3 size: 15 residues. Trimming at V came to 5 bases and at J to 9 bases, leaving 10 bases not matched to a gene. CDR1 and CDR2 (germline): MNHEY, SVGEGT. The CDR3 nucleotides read TGTGCCAGCAGTCTGAGCGGGGGGGCCTTTAGTGAGCAGTTCTTC. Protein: CASSLSGGAFSEQFF.

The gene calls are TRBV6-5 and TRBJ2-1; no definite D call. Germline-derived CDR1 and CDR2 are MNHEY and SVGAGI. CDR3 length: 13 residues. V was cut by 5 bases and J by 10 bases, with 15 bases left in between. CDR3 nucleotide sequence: TGTGCCAGCAGTCCACCCATTAGTAGGGAGCAGTTCTTC. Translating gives CASSPPISREQFF.

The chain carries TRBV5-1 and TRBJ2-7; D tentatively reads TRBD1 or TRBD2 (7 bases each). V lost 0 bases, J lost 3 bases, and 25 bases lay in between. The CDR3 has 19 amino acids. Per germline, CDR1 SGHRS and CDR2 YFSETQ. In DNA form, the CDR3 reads TGCGCCAGCAGCTTGGCCCCCCGGGGAGGGACAGCAAAGAGCTACGAGCAGTACTTC. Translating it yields CASSLAPRGGTAKSYEQYF.

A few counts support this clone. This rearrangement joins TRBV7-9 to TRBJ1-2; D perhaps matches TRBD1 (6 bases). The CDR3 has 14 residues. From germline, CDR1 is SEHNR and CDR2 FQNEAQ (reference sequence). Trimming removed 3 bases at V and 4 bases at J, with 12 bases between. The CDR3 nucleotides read TGTGCCAGCAGCTTCGGAGGGGGGGTCTATGGCTACACCTTC. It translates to CASSFGGGVYGYTF.

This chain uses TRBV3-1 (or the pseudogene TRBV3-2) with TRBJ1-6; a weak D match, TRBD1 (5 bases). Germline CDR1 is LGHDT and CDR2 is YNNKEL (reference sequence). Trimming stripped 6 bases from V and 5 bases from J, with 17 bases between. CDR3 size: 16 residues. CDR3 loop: CASSHRRQTNNSPLHF. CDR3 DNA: TGTGCCAGCAGTCATAGAAGACAGACGAATAATTCACCCCTCCACTTT.

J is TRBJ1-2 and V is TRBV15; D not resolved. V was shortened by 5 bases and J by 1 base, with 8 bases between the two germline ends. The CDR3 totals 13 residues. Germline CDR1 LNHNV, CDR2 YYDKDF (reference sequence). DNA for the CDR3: TGTGCCACCAGCGTGGACGATAACTATGGCTACACCTTC. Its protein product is CATSVDDNYGYTF. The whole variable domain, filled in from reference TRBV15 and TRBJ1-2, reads DAMVIQNPRYQVTQFGKPVTLSCSQTLNHNVMYWYQQKSSQAPKLLFHYYDKDFNNEADTPDNFQSRRPNTSFCFLDIRSPGLGDTAMYLCATSVDDNYGYTFGSGTRLTVV.

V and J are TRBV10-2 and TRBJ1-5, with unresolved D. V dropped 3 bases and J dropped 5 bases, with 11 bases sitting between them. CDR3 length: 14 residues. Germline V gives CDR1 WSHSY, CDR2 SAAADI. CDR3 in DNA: TGCGCCAGCAGTGACAGGTCCGCTTATCAGCCCCAGCATTTT. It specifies CASSDRSAYQPQHF.

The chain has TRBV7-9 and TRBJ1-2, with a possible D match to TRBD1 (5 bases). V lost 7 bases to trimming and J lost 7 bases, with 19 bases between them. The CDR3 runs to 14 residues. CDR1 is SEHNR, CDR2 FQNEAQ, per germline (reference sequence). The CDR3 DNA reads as TGTGCCAGCAACCACAGGAATTCCCTCGGTGGCTACACCTTC. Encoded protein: CASNHRNSLGGYTF.

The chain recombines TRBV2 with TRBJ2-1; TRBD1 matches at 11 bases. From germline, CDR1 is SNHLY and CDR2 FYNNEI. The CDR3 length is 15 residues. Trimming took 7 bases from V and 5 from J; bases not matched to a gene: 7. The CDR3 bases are TGTGCCAGCAAACCGCGGGACAGGGGGAACAATGAGCAGTTCTTC. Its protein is CASKPRDRGNNEQFF.

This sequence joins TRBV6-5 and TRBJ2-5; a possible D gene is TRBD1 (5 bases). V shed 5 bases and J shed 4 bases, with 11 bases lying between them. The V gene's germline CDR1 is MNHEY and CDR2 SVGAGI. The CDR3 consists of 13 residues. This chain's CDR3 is CASSQGLRETQYF. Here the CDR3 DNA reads TGTGCCAGCAGTCAGGGTCTTCGAGAGACCCAGTACTTC.

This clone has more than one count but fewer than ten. The CDR3 nucleotides are TGTGCCAGCTCGGGAGGTCGAGACTATGGCTACACCTTC. Translated, it gives CASSGGRDYGYTF. The rearrangement links TRBV11-3 to TRBJ1-2; D not certain. Germline-derived CDR1 and CDR2 are SGHNT and YENEEA. V was cut by 8 bases and J by 3 bases, with 13 bases left in between. CDR3 length: 13 residues.